This TCR beta chain was captured in a study of blood T cell repertoires in COVID-19. Study-level background: COVID-19 samples collected from the United States, Italy and Spain covered acute and convalescent phases. PBMCs, B-cell-depleted T cells, or T cells provided the cDNA or gDNA that made up the material.

Sequenced by immunoSEQ multiplex PCR; TCRdb stores in-frame clones only, minus some. The table shows approximately 300,000 clones, with roughly 86% occurring only once. Participants' reported clinical history set cohort assignment. Germline V CDR1 and CDR2: LNHDA, SQIVND (reference sequence). Trimming removed 3 bases from V and 6 bases from J; junction bases left unmatched: 10. CDR3 length: 16 amino acids. The rearrangement links TRBV19 to TRBJ1-4; 7 bases match TRBD1. The sample taken for sequencing was PBMCs or T cells enriched from blood (not recorded which). This TCR was sampled from a woman aged 18 to 35 who had recovered from COVID-19. The CDR3 sequence is CASSIGTGAFDEKLFF. The CDR3 DNA reads as TGTGCCAGTAGTATTGGAACAGGGGCGTTTGATGAAAAACTGTTTTTT. Looking up the rest from reference TRBV19 and TRBJ1-4 gives the full variable domain: DGGITQSPKYLFRKEGQNVTLSCEQNLNHDAMYWYRQDPGQGLRLIYYSQIVNDFQKGDIAEGYSVSREKKESFPLTVTSAQKNPTAFYLCASSIGTGAFDEKLFFGSGTQLSVL.